The present T cell receptor (beta chain) was sequenced within a study of blood T cell repertoires in COVID-19. For the study at large: Sites in the United States, Italy and Spain provided acute and convalescent COVID-19 samples. Sample material is recorded as cDNA or gDNA derived from T cells, B-cell-depleted T cells, or PBMCs.

CDR1 and CDR2 (germline): MDHEN, SYDVKM. The CDR3 length is 14 residues. V lost 3 bases, J lost 5 bases, and 13 bases lay in between. The authors' processing: Using reference gene primer amplification, nucleated cell counts were estimated. Libraries were prepared by immunoSEQ multiplex PCR; TCRdb keeps only in-frame clonotypes and omits some of them. V and J calls and clone size come straight from that table; D and trimming were deduced from the DNA. The data show about 270,000 clones, 85% to 90% seen once. The source material was peripheral blood. The TCR comes from a human donor in a cohort sampled during active COVID-19. The J gene is TRBJ1-2, the V gene TRBV28; unclear D gene. The CDR3 DNA follows: TGTGCCAGCAGTTTGCCGAACAGACCATATGGCTACACCTTC. Translated, it gives CASSLPNRPYGYTF.